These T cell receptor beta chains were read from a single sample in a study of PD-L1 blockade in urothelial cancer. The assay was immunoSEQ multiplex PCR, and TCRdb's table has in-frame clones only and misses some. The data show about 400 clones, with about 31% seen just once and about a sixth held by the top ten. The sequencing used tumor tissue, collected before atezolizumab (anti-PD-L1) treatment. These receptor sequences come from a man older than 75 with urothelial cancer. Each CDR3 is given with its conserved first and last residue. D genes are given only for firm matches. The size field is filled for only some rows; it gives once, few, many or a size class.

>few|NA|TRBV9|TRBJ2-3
TGTGCCAGCAGCGTAGGGGGAAGCACAGATACGCAGTATTTT
CASSVGGSTDTQYF
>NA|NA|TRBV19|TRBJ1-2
TGTGCCAGTAGTTCCCCGACAGCGAACTATGGCTACACCTTC
CASSSPTANYGYTF
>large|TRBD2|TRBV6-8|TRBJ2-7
TGTGCCAGCAGCACTCCCCTAGCGGGAGCGTTAGACGAGCAGTACTTC
CASSTPLAGALDEQYF
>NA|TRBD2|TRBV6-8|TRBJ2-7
TGTGCCAGCAGTACCCTAGCGGGAGGCCCCCTCGAGCAGTACTTC
CASSTLAGGPLEQYF
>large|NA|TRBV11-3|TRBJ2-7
TGTGCCAGCAGCTCCGACAGTGGAGCGACCTACGAGCAGTACTTC
CASSSDSGATYEQYF
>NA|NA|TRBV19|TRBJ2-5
TGTGCCAGTAGTATAGTAGGGACCCAAGAGACCCAGTACTTC
CASSIVGTQETQYF
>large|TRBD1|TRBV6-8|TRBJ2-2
TGTGCCATCAGTACCCGACAGGGGGCGCACGCCGGGGAGCTGTTTTTT
CAISTRQGAHAGELFF
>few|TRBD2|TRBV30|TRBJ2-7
TGTGCCTCCGAAGGACTAGCGGGAGCCGAGCAGTACTTC
CASEGLAGAEQYF
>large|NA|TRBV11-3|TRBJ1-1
TGTGCCAGCAGTGGTCGGACAGTCATGAACACTGAAGCTTTCTTT
CASSGRTVMNTEAFF
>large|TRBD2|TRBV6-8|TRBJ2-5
TGTGCCAGCAGTTACCGACCATATAGCGGGGCGGCCCTTCAAGAGACCCAGTACTTC
CASSYRPYSGAALQETQYF
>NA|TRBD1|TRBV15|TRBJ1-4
TGTGCCACCAGCCCAAGACAGGGCACTAATGAAAAACTGTTTTTT
CATSPRQGTNEKLFF
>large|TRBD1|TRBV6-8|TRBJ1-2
TGTGCCAGCAGCTCAGGACAGGGATCCTATGGCTACACCTTC
CASSSGQGSYGYTF
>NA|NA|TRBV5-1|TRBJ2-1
TGCGCCAGCAGCTTGGCTGGGGACTCCTACAATGAGCAGTTCTTC
CASSLAGDSYNEQFF
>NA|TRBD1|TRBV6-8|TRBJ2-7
TGTGCCAGCACTCTCGGACAGGGGCTCTCCTACGAGCAGTACTTC
CASTLGQGLSYEQYF
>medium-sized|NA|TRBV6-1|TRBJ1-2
TGTGCCATCAGTGAAGGGGTTTTCTATGGCTACACCTTC
CAISEGVFYGYTF
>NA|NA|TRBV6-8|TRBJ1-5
TGTGCCAGCAGTGGATACCGGGACGCCGCCGCCCAGCCCCAGCATTTT
CASSGYRDAAAQPQHF
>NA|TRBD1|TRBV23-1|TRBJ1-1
TGCGCCAGCAGTCAGAGGACAGGATTTATGGATGAAGCTTTCTTT
CASSQRTGFMDEAFF
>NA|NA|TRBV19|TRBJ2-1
TGTGCCAGTAGTTCGTTCCCAGGAGGTGAGCAGTTCTTC
CASSSFPGGEQFF
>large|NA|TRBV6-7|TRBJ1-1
TGTGCCAGCAGGGCCTACACTGAAGCTTTCTTT
CASRAYTEAFF
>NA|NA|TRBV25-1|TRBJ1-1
TGTGCCAGCAGTGACGGGTCGAACACTGAAGCTTTCTTT
CASSDGSNTEAFF
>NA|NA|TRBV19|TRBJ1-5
TGTGCCAGTAGTCGGGGCCGATTCTATAGCAATCAGCCCCAGCATTTT
CASSRGRFYSNQPQHF
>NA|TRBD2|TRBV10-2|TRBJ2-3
TGCGCCAGCGCGTTGACTAGCGGGAGTGCAGATACGCAGTATTTT
CASALTSGSADTQYF
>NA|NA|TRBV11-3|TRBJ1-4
TGTGCCAGCAGCTTAGGGTTGTACAGTGCAACTAATGAAAAACTGTTTTTT
CASSLGLYSATNEKLFF
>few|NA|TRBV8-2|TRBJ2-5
TGTGGCAGTGAAGTTGATCGGACCATCGTCGACGAGACCCAGTACTTC
CGSEVDRTIVDETQYF
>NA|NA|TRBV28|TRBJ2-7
TGTGCCAGCAGTTTATCCTCATCCTACGAGCAGTACTTC
CASSLSSSYEQYF
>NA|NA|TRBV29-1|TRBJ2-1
TGCAGCGTTGAACCGGACTCCTACAATGAGCAGTTCTTC
CSVEPDSYNEQFF
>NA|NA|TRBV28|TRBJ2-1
TGTGCCAGCAGTACCCGGGTCCGCTCCTACAATGAGCAGTTCTTC
CASSTRVRSYNEQFF
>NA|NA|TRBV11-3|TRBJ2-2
TGTGCCAGCAGCGTAAACAGGGGAGGCACCGGGGAGCTGTTTTTT
CASSVNRGGTGELFF